These 5 T cell receptor beta chains were all obtained from the same sample, sequenced in a study of T cell repertoires in ileal Crohn's disease. Sequencing used immunoSEQ multiplex PCR; TCRdb keeps in-frame clones, though not all of them. The table has tens of thousands of clones, 70% to 90% seen once. The time point denotes: neoterminal ileum biopsy at postoperative endoscopy, about 6 months after surgery. Input material: ileal tissue. The receptor set was obtained from an adult with Crohn's disease.

The chain uses TRBV5-1 and TRBJ1-2; 12 bases match TRBD1. V lost 2 bases and J lost 13; bases outside the gene matches: 9. Looked up from germline, CDR1 is SGHRS and CDR2 is YFSETQ. The CDR3 has 14 residues. CDR3 residues: CASSLGTGGAGGTF. CDR3 sequence (DNA): TGCGCCAGCAGCTTAGGGACAGGGGGCGCGGGAGGCACCTTC.

The CDR3 loop reads CASSLDRPHSGNTIYF. CDR3 DNA sequence: TGTGCCAGCAGCTTAGACAGGCCCCACTCTGGAAACACCATATATTTT. V and J are TRBV11-2 and TRBJ1-3; D unclear. Trimming cost V 0 bases and J 0 bases, with 9 bases left between them. This CDR3 comprises 16 residues. Germline CDR1 and CDR2: SGHAT and FQNNGV.

This chain joins TRBV29-1 and TRBJ1-5, with D possibly matching TRBD1 (5 bases). Germline loops: CDR1 SQVTM, CDR2 ANQGSEA. Trimming shortened V by 5 bases and J by 4 bases, and 15 bases separated the two germline ends. The CDR3 extends over 14 amino acids. CDR3 sequence: CSVSAGGGNQPQHF. CDR3 DNA sequence: TGCAGCGTTTCCGCGGGGGGTGGAAATCAGCCCCAGCATTTT.

The V gene is TRBV19, the J gene TRBJ1-5; TRBD1 might be the D (5 bases). The CDR3 sequence is 17 residues long. The V and J ends lost 4 bases and 3 bases respectively, with 19 bases between them. In germline, CDR1 is LNHDA, CDR2 SQIVND (reference sequence). The CDR3, as DNA: TGTGCCAGTAGTACGGTGCGGGACGGAGGTCCCAATCAGCCCCAGCATTTT. This translates into CASSTVRDGGPNQPQHF.

The gene calls are TRBV2 and TRBJ1-1; D is possibly TRBD1 (5 bases). The CDR3 has 14 residues. Trimming stripped 3 bases from V and 4 bases from J, with 12 bases between. Germline V gene lookup returns CDR1 SNHLY and CDR2 FYNNEI. The CDR3 region has the DNA TGTGCCAGCAGTGATGCAGGGTACGGCACTGAAGCTTTCTTT. It specifies CASSDAGYGTEAFF.